This TCR beta chain was documented in a study of blood T cell repertoires in COVID-19. Background on the study: The study drew acute and convalescent COVID-19 samples from the United States, Italy and Spain. In each case, the material was cDNA or gDNA derived from T cells, B-cell-depleted T cells, or PBMCs.

A remark on this clone: This same CDR3 is encoded by further DNA sequences in the sample.

V shed 5 bases, J shed 5 bases, and the junction held 2 bases outside the gene matches. This CDR3 spans 13 amino acids. As handled by the study authors: Reference gene primer amplification yielded estimated nucleated cell counts. Sequencing used immunoSEQ multiplex PCR; TCRdb keeps in-frame clones, though not all of them. V, J and clone size derive from that table, while D and trimming were established from the DNA sequence. The top ten hold about 4% of the sample, which has about 250,000 clones, about 83% seen once. This clonotype was sampled from a man aged 45-65 years with acute or convalescent COVID-19. This sequence joins TRBV12-3 or TRBV12-4 and TRBJ1-1; TRBD1 aligns across 10 bases. Sequencing was done on a sample of peripheral blood. The CDR3: CASSRTGGTEAFF. The CDR3 DNA reads as TGTGCCAGCAGTAGGACAGGGGGAACTGAAGCTTTCTTT.